This passage covers 23 T cell receptor beta chains from one sample sequenced in a study of T cell responses to AZD1222 COVID-19 vaccine. TCRdb keeps only in-frame clones here, not all; method: immunoSEQ multiplex PCR. The sample includes more than 95,000 clones, over 75% seen only once; the top ten take 18%. This specimen was peripheral blood, taken on day 0 of AZD1222 vaccination. These receptors were collected from an adult in good health.

The chain has TRBV7-3 and TRBJ2-1; D ambiguous. Looked up from germline, CDR1 is SGHTA and CDR2 is FQGTGA. V was trimmed by 5 bases and J by 7 bases, leaving 15 bases between them. The CDR3 runs 14 residues. CDR3 sequence: CASSRLGGVNEQFF. CDR3 in DNA: TGTGCCAGCAGCCGCTTGGGCGGTGTGAATGAGCAGTTCTTC. Filled out from reference TRBV7-3 and TRBJ2-1, the complete variable domain reads GAGVSQTPSNKVTEKGKYVELRCDPISGHTALYWYRQSLGQGPEFLIYFQGTGAADDSGLPNDRFFAVRPEGSVSTLKIQRTERGDSAVYLCASSRLGGVNEQFFGPGTRLTVL.

V and J are TRBV5-1 and TRBJ1-2, with no clear D. This CDR3 has 15 residues. Germline assignment: CDR1 SGHRS and CDR2 YFSETQ. V was cut by 1 base and J by 0 bases, with 10 bases left in between. The CDR3 reads CASSLSGSSNYGYTF. The CDR3 DNA follows: TGCGCCAGCAGCTTGTCTGGGTCCTCTAACTATGGCTACACCTTC. Full variable domain (outside the CDR3, taken from reference TRBV5-1 and TRBJ1-2): KAGVTQTPRYLIKTRGQQVTLSCSPISGHRSVSWYQQTPGQGLQFLFEYFSETQRNKGNFPGRFSGRQFSNSRSEMNVSTLELGDSALYLCASSLSGSSNYGYTFGSGTRLTVV.

This sequence joins TRBV10-3 and TRBJ2-7, with TRBD1 identical over 10 bases. The germline CDR1 and CDR2 sequences are ENHRY and SYGVKD. Germline trimming cut 0 bases from V and 0 bases from J; bases unmatched to any gene: 20. The CDR3 consists of 22 residues. The CDR3 protein is CAISESTPLPGQGPRSSYEQYF. In DNA form, the CDR3 reads TGTGCCATCAGTGAGTCCACCCCCCTTCCGGGACAGGGGCCTCGCAGCTCCTACGAGCAGTACTTC.

The J gene is TRBJ2-5, the V gene TRBV7-9, with TRBD1 matching over 8 bases. Germline CDR1 and CDR2: SEHNR and FQNEAQ (reference sequence). The CDR3 totals 16 residues. V was clipped by 7 bases and J by 5 bases; unmatched bases: 15. The chain's CDR3 is CASTQTPQGAWETQYF. CDR3 nucleotide sequence: TGTGCCAGCACCCAAACCCCCCAGGGGGCTTGGGAGACCCAGTACTTC.

The rearrangement uses TRBV5-6 and TRBJ2-3; D might be TRBD2 (6 bases). The CDR3 covers 16 residues. Germline V gene lookup returns CDR1 SGHDT and CDR2 YYEEEE. Between the trimmed V and J ends, which lost 0 bases and 3 bases, there was a span of 14 bases. The CDR3 DNA sequence: TGTGCCAGCAGCTTGGTCGCTCTGGGGGGTACAGATACGCAGTATTTT. It codes for CASSLVALGGTDTQYF.

The table lists this clone with a few counts. It is unclear where the CDR3 begins or ends on the DNA, so no DNA is shown, and the CDR3 is as TCRdb lists it. The chain couples TRBV23-1 to TRBJ1-4; TRBD1, the D gene given by the table, was not confirmed from the DNA. TRBV23-1 is known as an ORF, though its function is uncertain. The CDR3 contains 14 residues when both ends are counted. CDR3 region: CASGQGRLMKNCFF.

This clone occurred once. The V gene is TRBV11-2, the J gene TRBJ1-3; 7 bases line up with TRBD1. The CDR3 has 17 amino acids. Germline lookup yields CDR1 SGHAT and CDR2 FQNNGV. V lost 2 bases, J lost 0 bases, and 7 bases stayed unmatched. DNA for the CDR3: TGTGCCAGCAGCTTACTTGGACAGGCCGCCTCTGGAAACACCATATATTTT. Protein sequence: CASSLLGQAASGNTIYF.

This clone has just a few counts. The chain links TRBV7-9 to TRBJ2-7, with D perhaps matching TRBD1 (6 bases). V was clipped by 5 bases and J by 3 bases, with 11 bases between them. The CDR3 totals 13 residues. Germline CDR1 is SEHNR and CDR2 is FQNEAQ (reference sequence). In DNA, the CDR3 is TGTGCCAGCAGCGCAGGACAGAGCTACGAGCAGTACTTC. This sequence encodes CASSAGQSYEQYF. The whole variable domain, filled in from reference TRBV7-9 and TRBJ2-7, reads DTGVSQNPRHKITKRGQNVTFRCDPISEHNRLYWYRQTLGQGPEFLTYFQNEAQLEKSRLLSDRFSAERPKGSFSTLEIQRTEQGDSAMYLCASSAGQSYEQYFGPGTRLTVT.

V is TRBV4-1 and J is TRBJ1-2; D is possibly TRBD1 (6 bases). V was cut by 0 bases and J by 3 bases, with 14 bases left in between. Germline CDR1 MGHRA, CDR2 YSYEKL. The CDR3 extends over 16 amino acids. CDR3: CASSQDRGGQDYGYTF. CDR3 bases: TGCGCCAGCAGCCAAGATAGAGGGGGGCAGGACTATGGCTACACCTTC.

The CDR3 DNA reads TGTGCCAGCAGCTTTATGGCGGGACAGGGCACCCTATGGGGCTATGGCTACACCTTC. Its translation: CASSFMAGQGTLWGYGYTF. V is TRBV7-6 and J is TRBJ1-2; 9 bases align to TRBD1. The V segment lost 3 bases and the J segment 4 bases; nucleotides outside the gene matches: 18. CDR1 is SGHVS, CDR2 FNYEAQ, per germline. The length of the CDR3 is 19 residues.

The rearrangement links TRBV7-6 to TRBJ1-1; D is ambiguous. This CDR3 is built from 14 residues. Germline assignment: CDR1 SGHVS and CDR2 FNYEAQ. V was cut by 1 base and J by 1 base, with 7 bases left in between. The CDR3 loop reads CASSLVVQNTEAFF. CDR3 DNA sequence: TGTGCCAGCAGCTTAGTGGTGCAGAACACTGAAGCTTTCTTT.

The V and J genes are TRBV9 and TRBJ1-5; a weak D match, TRBD1 (6 bases). The CDR3 totals 16 residues. With 4 bases removed from V and 0 bases from J, the gap between germline ends came to 14 bases. Germline lookup yields CDR1 SGDLS and CDR2 YYNGEE. The DNA for the CDR3 is TGTGCCAGCAGCCAATGGACAGAAGATAGCAATCAGCCCCAGCATTTT. It is translated as CASSQWTEDSNQPQHF.

With regard to this clone: In the same sample, other DNA sequences code for this CDR3. CDR3 DNA sequence: TGCAGTGCTTTACTAAACACTGAAGCTTTCTTT. This codes for CSALLNTEAFF. The gene calls are TRBV20-1 and TRBJ1-1, with no clear D. Germline loops: CDR1 DFQATT, CDR2 SNEGSKA (reference sequence). The CDR3 is 11 amino acids. The V and J ends lost 5 bases and 2 bases respectively, with 6 bases between them.

This clone was recorded only once. This chain uses TRBV2 with TRBJ1-3, with D hard to call. The ends were cut back, 10 bases at V and 1 base at J, with 11 bases in the middle. The germline V gene encodes CDR1 SNHLY and CDR2 FYNNEI. This CDR3 comprises 13 residues. The CDR3 here is CATRRQSGNTIYF. The DNA of the CDR3 is TGTGCCACCAGACGGCAATCTGGAAACACCATATATTTT. Based on the CDR3 plus reference TRBV2 and TRBJ1-3, the full variable domain is EPEVTQTPSHQVTQMGQEVILRCVPISNHLYFYWYRQILGQKVEFLVSFYNNEISEKSEIFDDQFSVERPDGSNFTLKIRSTKLEDSAMYFCATRRQSGNTIYFGEGSWLTVV.

The genes are TRBV5-6 and TRBJ2-7; perhaps D is TRBD1 or TRBD2 (5 bases each). The V and J ends lost 3 bases and 0 bases respectively, with 13 bases between them. In germline, CDR1 is SGHDT, CDR2 YYEEEE. CDR3 length: 15 residues. CDR3 nucleotide sequence: TGTGCCAGCAGCTCGGGACGGAAGAGCTCCTACGAGCAGTACTTC. Translated, it gives CASSSGRKSSYEQYF.

The genes are TRBV6-6 and TRBJ1-2; D remains ambiguous. From germline, CDR1 is MNHNY and CDR2 SVGAGI (reference sequence). V was shortened by 4 bases and J by 6 bases, with 6 bases between the two germline ends. This CDR3 has 11 amino acids. CDR3 in DNA: TGTGCCAGCAGTTCGGGAAATGGCTACACCTTC. It translates to CASSSGNGYTF.

J is TRBJ2-7 and V is TRBV6-5; 7 positions match TRBD1. Trimming cost V 10 bases and J 0 bases; bases outside gene matches: 6. Germline loops: CDR1 MNHEY, CDR2 SVGAGI. This CDR3 spans 13 amino acids. Here the CDR3 reads CATLTGNSYEQYF. The CDR3 coding sequence is TGTGCCACCTTGACAGGGAACTCCTACGAGCAGTACTTC.

J is TRBJ1-1 and V is TRBV7-9; no firm D call. The CDR3 consists of 14 residues. V was trimmed by 5 bases and J by 1 base, leaving 11 bases between them. The V gene's germline CDR1 is SEHNR and CDR2 FQNEAQ (reference sequence). CDR3 DNA sequence: TGTGCCAGCAGCCCTGGACCGACGAACACTGAAGCTTTCTTT. It codes for CASSPGPTNTEAFF. The variable domain in full, completed from reference TRBV7-9 and TRBJ1-1, reads DTGVSQNPRHKITKRGQNVTFRCDPISEHNRLYWYRQTLGQGPEFLTYFQNEAQLEKSRLLSDRFSAERPKGSFSTLEIQRTEQGDSAMYLCASSPGPTNTEAFFGQGTRLTVV.

The chain recombines TRBV6-1 with TRBJ2-7, with a possible D match to TRBD1 (6 bases). Trimming cost V 3 bases and J 12 bases, with 12 bases left between them. This CDR3 has 11 residues. CDR1 is MNHNS, CDR2 SASEGT, per germline. CDR3 bases: TGTGCCAGCAGTGAGGGCAGGGGCGGGTACTTC. Its translation is CASSEGRGGYF.

The V call is TRBV19, the J call TRBJ1-1; TRBD1 might be the D (6 bases). The V gene lost 5 bases and the J gene lost 4 bases, with 14 bases spanning the gap. CDR1 and CDR2 from the germline V gene are LNHDA and SQIVND (reference sequence). This CDR3 contains 14 residues. The CDR3 reads CASSLAQGSTEAFF. In DNA, the CDR3 is TGTGCCAGTAGTTTAGCACAGGGATCCACTGAAGCTTTCTTT.

Of note for this clone: Distinct nucleotide sequences in the sample also encode this CDR3. This chain joins TRBV27 and TRBJ1-1, with D maybe TRBD1 (6 bases). Germline CDR1 reads MNHEY; CDR2 reads SMNVEV (reference sequence). V lost 3 bases to trimming and J lost 4 bases, with 9 bases between them. The CDR3 consists of 13 residues. In nucleotides, the CDR3 is TGTGCCAGCAGTTTGAGGGGGAGCACTGAAGCTTTCTTT. Translation: CASSLRGSTEAFF.

The chain is built from TRBV7-8 and TRBJ1-2; D may be TRBD1 (6 bases). Trimming took 4 bases from V and 8 from J, leaving 14 bases between them. Germline CDR1 and CDR2: SGHVS and FQNEAQ. CDR3 size: 13 residues. DNA of the CDR3: TGTGCCAGCAGCTCAGGGACATTCGGGGGCTACACCTTC. Amino acid sequence: CASSSGTFGGYTF. The full variable domain, completed using reference TRBV7-8 and TRBJ1-2, is GAGVSQSPRYKVAKRGQDVALRCDPISGHVSLFWYQQALGQGPEFLTYFQNEAQLDKSGLPSDRFFAERPEGSVSTLKIQRTQQEDSAVYLCASSSGTFGGYTFGSGTRLTVV.

This chain uses TRBV7-9 with TRBJ1-4; D call uncertain. The ends were cut back, 2 bases at V and 0 bases at J, with 10 bases in the middle. The germline V gene has CDR1 SEHNR and CDR2 FQNEAQ (reference sequence). The CDR3 is 16 amino acids. The CDR3, as DNA: TGTGCCAGCAGCTTACTGGGCCGGACAACTAATGAAAAACTGTTTTTT. This gives the protein CASSLLGRTTNEKLFF.